This T cell receptor gamma chain was recovered during a study of gamma-delta chains in newborns, infants, children. Overall study context: Microbial exposure reportedly drives polyclonal innate γδ T cell expansion after birth.

Details on this clone: This may be a read error: a much more frequent sequence differs by one nucleotide.

TCRdb repeated clone calling on the reads with CATT. The sample carries several hundred gamma-chain clones, 70% recorded once. Germline assignment: CDR1 GITISATS and CDR2 ISYDGTV (reference sequence). The CDR3 is 15 residues long. The clonotype originates from a child who was a newborn, infant or young child, either healthy, febrile or measles-vaccinated (not recorded which). The source material was blood. The V gene call is TRGV9, and the J gene call is absent. CDR3 loop: CALWEQELGKKIMVF. The CDR3 nucleotides are TGTGCCTTGTGGGAGCAAGAGTTGGGCAAAAAAATCATGGTATTT.